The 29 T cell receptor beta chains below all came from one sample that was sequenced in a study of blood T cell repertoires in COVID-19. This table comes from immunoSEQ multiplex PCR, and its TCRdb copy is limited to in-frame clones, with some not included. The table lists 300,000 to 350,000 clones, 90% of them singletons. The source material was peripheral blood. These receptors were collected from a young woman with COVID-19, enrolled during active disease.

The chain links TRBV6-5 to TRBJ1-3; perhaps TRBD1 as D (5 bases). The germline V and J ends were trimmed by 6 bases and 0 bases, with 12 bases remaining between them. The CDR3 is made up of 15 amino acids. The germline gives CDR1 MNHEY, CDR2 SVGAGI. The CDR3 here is CASRDTGLSGNTIYF. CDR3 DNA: TGTGCCAGCAGAGACACAGGTCTCTCTGGAAACACCATATATTTT.

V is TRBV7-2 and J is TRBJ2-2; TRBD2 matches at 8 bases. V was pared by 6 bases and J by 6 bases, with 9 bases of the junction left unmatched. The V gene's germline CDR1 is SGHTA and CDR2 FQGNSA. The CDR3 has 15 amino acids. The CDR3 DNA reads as TGTGCCAGCAGTCGCTCCGGGACTAGGTCCGGGGAGCTGTTTTTT. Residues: CASSRSGTRSGELFF.

This CDR3 is CAITGTTNTGELFF. CDR3 nucleotides: TGTGCCATCACTGGGACTACAAACACCGGGGAGCTGTTTTTT. This rearrangement joins TRBV10-3 to TRBJ2-2, with 7 bases that match TRBD2. The CDR3 totals 14 residues. The trim removed 7 bases at V and 2 bases at J, leaving 4 bases unmatched. The germline CDR1 and CDR2 sequences are ENHRY and SYGVKD.

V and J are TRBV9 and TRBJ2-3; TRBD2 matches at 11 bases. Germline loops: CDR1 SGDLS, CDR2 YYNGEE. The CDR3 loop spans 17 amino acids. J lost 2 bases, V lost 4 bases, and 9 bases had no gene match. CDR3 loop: CASSSAGLAAPTDTQYF. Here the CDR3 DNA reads TGTGCCAGCAGCTCAGCGGGACTAGCGGCCCCCACAGATACGCAGTATTTT.

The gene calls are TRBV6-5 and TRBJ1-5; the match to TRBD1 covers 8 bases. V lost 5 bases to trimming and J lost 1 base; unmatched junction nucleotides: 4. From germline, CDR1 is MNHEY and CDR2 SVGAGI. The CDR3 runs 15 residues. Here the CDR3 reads CASSTGGGSNQPQHF. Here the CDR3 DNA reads TGTGCCAGCAGTACAGGGGGAGGGAGCAATCAGCCCCAGCATTTT.

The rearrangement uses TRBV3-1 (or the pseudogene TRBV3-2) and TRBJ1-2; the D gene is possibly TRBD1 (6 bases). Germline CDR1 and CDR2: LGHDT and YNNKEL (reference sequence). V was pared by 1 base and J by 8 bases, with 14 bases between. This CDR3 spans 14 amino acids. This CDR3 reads CASSQVQGLRGYTF. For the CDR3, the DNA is TGTGCCAGCAGCCAAGTACAGGGCCTGAGAGGCTACACCTTC.

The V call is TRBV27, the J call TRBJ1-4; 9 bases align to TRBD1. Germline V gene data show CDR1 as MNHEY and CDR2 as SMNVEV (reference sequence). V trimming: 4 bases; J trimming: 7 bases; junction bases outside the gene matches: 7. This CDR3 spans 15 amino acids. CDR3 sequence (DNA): TGTGCCAGCAGTTCGACAGGGGGTATAGGTGAAAAACTGTTTTTT. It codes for CASSSTGGIGEKLFF.

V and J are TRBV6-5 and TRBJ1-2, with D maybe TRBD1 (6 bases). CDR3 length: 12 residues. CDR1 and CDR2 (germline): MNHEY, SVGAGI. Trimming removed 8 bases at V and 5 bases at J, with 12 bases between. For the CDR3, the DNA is TGTGCCAGCGGCGGGGGCCGGTATGGCTACACCTTC. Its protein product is CASGGGRYGYTF.

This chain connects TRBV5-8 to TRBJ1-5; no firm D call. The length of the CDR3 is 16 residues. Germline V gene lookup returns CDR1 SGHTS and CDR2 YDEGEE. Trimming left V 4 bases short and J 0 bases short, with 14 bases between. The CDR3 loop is CASSPPWAGSNQPQHF. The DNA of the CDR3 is TGTGCCAGCAGCCCGCCCTGGGCCGGTAGCAATCAGCCCCAGCATTTT.

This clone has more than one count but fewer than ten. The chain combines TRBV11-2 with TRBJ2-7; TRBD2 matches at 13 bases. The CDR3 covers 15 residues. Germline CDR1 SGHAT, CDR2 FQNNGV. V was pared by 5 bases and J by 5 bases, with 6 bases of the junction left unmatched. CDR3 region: CASSLGTSGINEQYF. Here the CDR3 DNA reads TGTGCCAGCAGCCTCGGGACTAGCGGGATCAACGAGCAGTACTTC.

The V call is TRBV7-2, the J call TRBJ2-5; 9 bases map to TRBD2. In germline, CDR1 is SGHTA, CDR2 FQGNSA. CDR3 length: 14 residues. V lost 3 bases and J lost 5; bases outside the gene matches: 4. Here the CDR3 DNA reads TGTGCCAGCAGCTTCGGCGGGAGGGTGGAGACCCAGTACTTC. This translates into CASSFGGRVETQYF.

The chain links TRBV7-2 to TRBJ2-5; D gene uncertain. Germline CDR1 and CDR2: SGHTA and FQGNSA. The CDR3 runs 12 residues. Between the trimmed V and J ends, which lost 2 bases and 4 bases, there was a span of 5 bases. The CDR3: CASSLSGETQYF. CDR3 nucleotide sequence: TGTGCCAGCAGCTTATCGGGAGAGACCCAGTACTTC. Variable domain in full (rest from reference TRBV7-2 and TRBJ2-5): GAGVSQSPSNKVTEKGKDVELRCDPISGHTALYWYRQSLGQGLEFLIYFQGNSAPDKSGLPSDRFSAERTGGSVSTLTIQRTQQEDSAVYLCASSLSGETQYFGPGTRLLVL.

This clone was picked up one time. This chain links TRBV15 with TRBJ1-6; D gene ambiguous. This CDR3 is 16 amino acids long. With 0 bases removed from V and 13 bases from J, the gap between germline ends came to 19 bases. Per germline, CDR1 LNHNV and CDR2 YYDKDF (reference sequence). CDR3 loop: CATSRERRRDFAPLHF. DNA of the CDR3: TGTGCCACCAGCAGAGAACGGCGGAGGGATTTTGCCCCCCTCCACTTT.

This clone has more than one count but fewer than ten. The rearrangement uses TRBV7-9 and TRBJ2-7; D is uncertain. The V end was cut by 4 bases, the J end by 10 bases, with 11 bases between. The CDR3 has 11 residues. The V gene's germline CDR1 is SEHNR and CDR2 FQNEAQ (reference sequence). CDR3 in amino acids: CASSSSTKQYF. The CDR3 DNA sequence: TGTGCCAGCAGCTCCTCGACAAAACAGTACTTC.

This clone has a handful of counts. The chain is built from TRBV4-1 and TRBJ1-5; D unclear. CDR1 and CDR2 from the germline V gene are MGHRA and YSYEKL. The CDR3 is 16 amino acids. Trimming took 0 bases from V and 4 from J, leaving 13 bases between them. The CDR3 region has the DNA TGCGCCAGCAGCCAAGACTTTGGACTCGGTAATCAGCCCCAGCATTTT. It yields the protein CASSQDFGLGNQPQHF.

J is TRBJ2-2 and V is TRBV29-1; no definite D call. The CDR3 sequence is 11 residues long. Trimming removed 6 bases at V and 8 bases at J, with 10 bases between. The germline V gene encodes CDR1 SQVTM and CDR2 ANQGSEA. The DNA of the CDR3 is TGCAGCGTGGCCCCTTTTGGGGAGCTGTTTTTT. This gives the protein CSVAPFGELFF.

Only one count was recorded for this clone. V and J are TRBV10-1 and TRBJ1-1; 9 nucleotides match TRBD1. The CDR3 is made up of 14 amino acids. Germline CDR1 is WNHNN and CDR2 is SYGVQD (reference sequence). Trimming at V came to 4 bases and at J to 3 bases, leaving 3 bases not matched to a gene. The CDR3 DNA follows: TGCGCCAGCAGTGGGGGACAGGGTTACACTGAAGCTTTCTTT. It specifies CASSGGQGYTEAFF.

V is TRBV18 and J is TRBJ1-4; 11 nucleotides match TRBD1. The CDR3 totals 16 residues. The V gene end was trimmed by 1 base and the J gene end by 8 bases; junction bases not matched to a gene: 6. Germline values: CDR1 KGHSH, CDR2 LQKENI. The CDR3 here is CASSPLPGQGDEKLFF. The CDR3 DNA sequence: TGTGCCAGCTCACCACTACCGGGACAGGGGGACGAAAAACTGTTTTTT.

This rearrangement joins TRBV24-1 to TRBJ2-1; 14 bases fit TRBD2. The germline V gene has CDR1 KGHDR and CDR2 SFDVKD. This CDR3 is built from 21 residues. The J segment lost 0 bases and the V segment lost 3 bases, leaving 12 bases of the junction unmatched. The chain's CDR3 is CATSDGAAGTSGGSSYNEQFF. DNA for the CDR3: TGTGCCACCAGTGATGGGGCGGCCGGGACTAGCGGGGGAAGCTCCTACAATGAGCAGTTCTTC.

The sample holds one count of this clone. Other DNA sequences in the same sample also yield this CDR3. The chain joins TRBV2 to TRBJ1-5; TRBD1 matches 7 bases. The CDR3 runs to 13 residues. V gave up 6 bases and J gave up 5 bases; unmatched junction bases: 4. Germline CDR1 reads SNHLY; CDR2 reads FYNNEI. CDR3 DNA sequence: TGTGCCAGCAGGAGGACAGGTGATCAGCCCCAGCATTTT. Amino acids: CASRRTGDQPQHF.

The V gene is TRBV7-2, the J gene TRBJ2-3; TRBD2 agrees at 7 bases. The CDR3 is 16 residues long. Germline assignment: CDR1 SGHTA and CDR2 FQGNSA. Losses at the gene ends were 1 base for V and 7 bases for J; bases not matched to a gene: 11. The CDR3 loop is CASSLVNGGSRNTQYF. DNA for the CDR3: TGTGCCAGCAGCTTAGTAAACGGCGGGAGTAGGAATACGCAGTATTTT.

The CDR3 DNA reads TGTGCCTGGAGTGTAGCGGCACCCTACGAGCAGTACTTC. Amino acids: CAWSVAAPYEQYF. This chain links TRBV30 with TRBJ2-7, with D tentatively TRBD2 (5 bases). Germline CDR1 is GTSNPN and CDR2 is SVGIG (reference sequence). Trimming left V 0 bases short and J 2 bases short, with 8 bases between. The CDR3 is made up of 13 amino acids.

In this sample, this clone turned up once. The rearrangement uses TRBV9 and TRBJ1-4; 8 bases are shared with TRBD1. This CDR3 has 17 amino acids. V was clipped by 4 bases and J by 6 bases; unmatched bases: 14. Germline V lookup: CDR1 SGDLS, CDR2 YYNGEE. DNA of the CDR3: TGTGCCAGCAGCATCGGCGGGACAGGATACGAGCATGAAAAACTGTTTTTT. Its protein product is CASSIGGTGYEHEKLFF.

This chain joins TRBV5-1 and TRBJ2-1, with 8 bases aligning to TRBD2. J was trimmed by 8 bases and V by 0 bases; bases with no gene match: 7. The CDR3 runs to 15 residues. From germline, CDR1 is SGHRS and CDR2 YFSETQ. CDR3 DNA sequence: TGCGCCAGCAGCTTGGACGGGAGGGCCCTAGATGAGCAGTTCTTC. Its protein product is CASSLDGRALDEQFF.

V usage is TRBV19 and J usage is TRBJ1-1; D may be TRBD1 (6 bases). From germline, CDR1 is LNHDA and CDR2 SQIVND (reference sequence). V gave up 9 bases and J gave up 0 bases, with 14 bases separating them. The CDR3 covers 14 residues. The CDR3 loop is CASPGQGLNTEAFF. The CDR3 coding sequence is TGTGCCAGCCCGGGCCAGGGGTTGAACACTGAAGCTTTCTTT.

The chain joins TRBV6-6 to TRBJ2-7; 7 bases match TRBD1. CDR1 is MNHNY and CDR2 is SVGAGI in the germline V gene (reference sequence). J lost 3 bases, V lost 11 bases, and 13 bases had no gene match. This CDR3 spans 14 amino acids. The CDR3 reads CAHGRGPPLYEQYF. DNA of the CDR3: TGTGCCCATGGAAGGGGGCCCCCCCTCTACGAGCAGTACTTC.

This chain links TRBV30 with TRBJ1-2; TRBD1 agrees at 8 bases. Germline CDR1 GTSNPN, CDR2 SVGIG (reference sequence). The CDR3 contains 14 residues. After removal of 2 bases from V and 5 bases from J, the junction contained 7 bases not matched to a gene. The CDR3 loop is CAWSSSGGGYGYTF. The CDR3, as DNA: TGTGCCTGGAGTTCGTCAGGGGGCGGATATGGCTACACCTTC.

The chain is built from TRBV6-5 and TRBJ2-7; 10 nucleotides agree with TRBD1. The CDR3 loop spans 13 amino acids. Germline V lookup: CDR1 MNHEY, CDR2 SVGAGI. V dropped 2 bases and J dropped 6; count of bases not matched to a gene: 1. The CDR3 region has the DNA TGTGCCAGCAGTTACGGGACAGGGGTCGAGCAGTACTTC. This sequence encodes CASSYGTGVEQYF.

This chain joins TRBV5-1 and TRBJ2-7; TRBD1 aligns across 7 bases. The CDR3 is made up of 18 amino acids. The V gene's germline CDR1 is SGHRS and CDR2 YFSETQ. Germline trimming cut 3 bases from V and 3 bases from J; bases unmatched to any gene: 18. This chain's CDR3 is CASSCAPSLRDSCYEQYF. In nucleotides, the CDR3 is TGCGCCAGCAGCTGTGCCCCAAGTCTCCGGGACAGCTGCTACGAGCAGTACTTC.